Below, 25 T cell receptor beta chains from the same sample are listed, as sequenced in a study of CD8 T cells in ankylosing spondylitis. Each CDR3 protein gets one entry after TCRdb re-called the 5' RACE reads with MiXCR. The sample lists about 310,000 distinct CDR3 sequences, around 21% occurring once. The material sequenced was blood, either unsorted or a sorted T cell fraction (not recorded which). These receptor sequences come from a female donor with ankylosing spondylitis or in good health (not recorded which).

V and J are TRBV9 and TRBJ2-1, with 10 bases matching TRBD2. Germline CDR1 and CDR2: SGDLS and YYNGEE. This CDR3 region has 16 residues. The V gene end was trimmed by 0 bases and the J gene end by 4 bases; junction bases not matched to a gene: 4. CDR3 nucleotide sequence: TGTGCCAGCAGCGTAGCCCTAGCGGGGGCTTACAATGAGCAGTTCTTC. It encodes CASSVALAGAYNEQFF.

This clonotype was detected many times. The J gene is TRBJ1-1, the V gene TRBV29-1, with a weak D call TRBD1 (5 bases). This CDR3 has 10 amino acids. Germline loops: CDR1 SQVTM, CDR2 ANQGSEA. The V and J ends lost 7 bases and 5 bases respectively, with 8 bases between them. For the CDR3, the DNA is TGCAGCGCCCGACAGACTGAAGCTTTCTTT. Translated, it gives CSARQTEAFF.

The gene calls are TRBV20-1 and TRBJ2-3; 7 bases map to TRBD2. The V segment lost 6 bases and the J segment 2 bases; nucleotides outside the gene matches: 8. Germline CDR1 reads DFQATT; CDR2 reads SNEGSKA (reference sequence). The CDR3 runs 14 residues. The CDR3: CSAHYSGSTDTQYF. CDR3 coding DNA: TGCAGTGCCCACTATAGCGGGTCCACAGATACGCAGTATTTT.

This clonotype was recorded at least ten times. The chain employs TRBV20-1 and TRBJ1-2; 7 positions agree with TRBD1. This CDR3 contains 12 residues. Per germline, CDR1 DFQATT and CDR2 SNEGSKA (reference sequence). Germline trimming cut 8 bases from V and 4 bases from J; bases unmatched to any gene: 7. CDR3 nucleotides: TGCAGTTCAACGGACAGGACCTATGGCTACACCTTC. It encodes CSSTDRTYGYTF.

CDR3 coding DNA: TGTGCCAGCAGTTTCGGGACAGGGGAGACTGAGCAGTTCTTC. Its protein product is CASSFGTGETEQFF. The chain uses TRBV12-3 or TRBV12-4 and TRBJ2-1; 10 bases agree with TRBD1. Trimming took 3 bases from V and 9 from J; bases not matched to a gene: 5. The CDR3 is made up of 14 amino acids.

The rearrangement joins TRBV27 to TRBJ2-7, with TRBD1 as a possible D gene (6 bases). The V and J ends lost 6 bases and 6 bases respectively, with 18 bases between them. The CDR3 consists of 14 residues. Germline V gene data show CDR1 as MNHEY and CDR2 as SMNVEV (reference sequence). In nucleotides, the CDR3 is TGTGCCAGCAGCGAGACAACCCTGGACAGCGAGCAGTACTTC. It codes for CASSETTLDSEQYF.

This sequence joins TRBV20-1 and TRBJ2-3, with D possibly being TRBD1 (5 bases). Per germline, CDR1 DFQATT and CDR2 SNEGSKA (reference sequence). Between the trimmed V and J ends, which lost 3 bases and 5 bases, there was a span of 21 bases. This CDR3 contains 16 residues. CDR3 DNA: TGCAGTGCTAGTGAGCTGGGGCGGACCCGAGGAGATACGCAGTATTTT. Residues: CSASELGRTRGDTQYF.

The rearrangement links TRBV20-1 to TRBJ2-5; D is uncertain. The CDR3 spans 12 residues. CDR1 is DFQATT, CDR2 SNEGSKA, per germline (reference sequence). Trimming left V 6 bases short and J 4 bases short, with 12 bases between. CDR3 in DNA: TGCAGTGCCCCCTTGGGCCCAGAGACCCAGTACTTC. It codes for CSAPLGPETQYF.

This clonotype was detected a few times. J is TRBJ2-5 and V is TRBV11-2, with a weak D call TRBD2 (7 bases). There are 13 residues in the CDR3. Trimming shortened V by 7 bases and J by 1 base, and 10 bases separated the two germline ends. Looked up from germline, CDR1 is SGHAT and CDR2 is FQNNGV. CDR3 in DNA: TGTGCCAGCAAGGGGGGGGTCCAAGAGACCCAGTACTTC. Its translation is CASKGGVQETQYF.

This chain connects TRBV20-1 to TRBJ2-1, with 7 bases fitting TRBD1. The CDR3 is made up of 13 amino acids. Germline V CDR1 and CDR2: DFQATT, SNEGSKA (reference sequence). With 3 bases clipped from V and 3 bases from J, the junction kept 2 bases outside the gene matches. The CDR3 spells CSARGTVYNEQFF. The CDR3 bases are TGCAGTGCTAGGGGGACAGTCTACAATGAGCAGTTCTTC.

This clonotype was counted many times. The chain has TRBV20-1 and TRBJ2-5, with D possibly TRBD1 on 6 matching bases. The CDR3 loop spans 13 amino acids. Trimming took off 4 bases at V and 1 base at J, with 10 bases between the two ends. Per the germline V gene, CDR1 is DFQATT and CDR2 is SNEGSKA (reference sequence). The CDR3 loop reads CSATDSFQETQYF. The CDR3 nucleotides are TGCAGTGCTACGGACAGTTTCCAAGAGACCCAGTACTTC.

The chain recombines TRBV29-1 with TRBJ2-2, with D unresolved. CDR3 length: 14 amino acids. Deletions cut 4 bases from V and 6 bases from J, with 15 bases between. Germline CDR1 and CDR2: SQVTM and ANQGSEA. This chain's CDR3 is CSVGSNLGAGELFF. The CDR3 nucleotides are TGCAGCGTTGGTTCGAACTTAGGCGCCGGGGAGCTGTTTTTT.

There are many counts of this clonotype. This chain uses TRBV10-3 with TRBJ2-7; no reliable D call. The germline gives CDR1 ENHRY, CDR2 SYGVKD. CDR3 length: 14 amino acids. V was cut by 3 bases and J by 0 bases, with 9 bases left in between. CDR3 coding DNA: TGTGCCATCAGTGAAGGGCGGTACTCCTACGAGCAGTACTTC. This translates into CAISEGRYSYEQYF.

At least ten counts were recorded for this clonotype. The chain has TRBV2 and TRBJ1-5; D is uncertain. The length of the CDR3 is 15 residues. Per the germline V gene, CDR1 is SNHLY and CDR2 is FYNNEI. The V end lost 6 bases, the J end lost 6 bases, and 18 bases lay between the germline ends. CDR3 coding DNA: TGTGCCAGCAGCGCGGACCGTCCAAGGAGTCAGCCCCAGCATTTT. Its protein is CASSADRPRSQPQHF. The full variable domain, its missing parts supplied by reference TRBV2 and TRBJ1-5, is EPEVTQTPSHQVTQMGQEVILRCVPISNHLYFYWYRQILGQKVEFLVSFYNNEISEKSEIFDDQFSVERPDGSNFTLKIRSTKLEDSAMYFCASSADRPRSQPQHFGDGTRLSIL.

The J gene is TRBJ2-1, the V gene TRBV6-7, with 12 bases identical to TRBD2. TRBV6-7 is assigned to the ORF class and has an uncertain function. The CDR3 contains 19 residues. Unmatched junction bases numbered 11, after V lost 5 bases and J lost 0 bases. The CDR3 loop is CASSPPTSGSGSSYNEQFF. The CDR3 DNA reads as TGTGCCAGCAGTCCTCCGACTAGCGGGAGTGGGAGCTCCTACAATGAGCAGTTCTTC.

This clonotype showed up many times. The V call is TRBV19, the J call TRBJ2-1, with 9 bases identical to TRBD1. Germline trimming cut 9 bases from V and 9 bases from J; bases unmatched to any gene: 6. The CDR3 sequence is 12 residues long. Germline loops: CDR1 LNHDA, CDR2 SQIVND (reference sequence). The CDR3 sequence: CASSTGGGEQFF. The CDR3 coding sequence is TGTGCCAGCAGCACAGGGGGCGGTGAGCAGTTCTTC.

Only a few counts were recorded for this clonotype. CDR3: CASSLQGRYEQYF. In DNA form, the CDR3 reads TGTGCCAGCAGCTTACAAGGGAGGTACGAGCAGTACTTC. The rearrangement links TRBV7-2 to TRBJ2-7, with D possibly matching TRBD2 (6 bases). Germline CDR1 and CDR2: SGHTA and FQGNSA. V lost 2 bases, J lost 4 bases, and 9 bases lay in between. The CDR3 consists of 13 residues.

In this sample, this clonotype turned up a few times. The rearrangement joins TRBV20-1 to TRBJ2-3; D is uncertain. Germline V CDR1 and CDR2: DFQATT, SNEGSKA (reference sequence). V was trimmed by 6 bases and J by 0 bases, leaving 19 bases between them. The CDR3 covers 16 residues. In DNA, the CDR3 is TGCAGTGCCCATACTCTCAGGACCAGGAGCACAGATACGCAGTATTTT. Translation gives CSAHTLRTRSTDTQYF.

The genes are TRBV28 and TRBJ2-1; D is uncertain. There are 14 residues in the CDR3. Germline V gene data show CDR1 as MDHEN and CDR2 as SYDVKM. With 7 bases removed from V and 2 bases from J, the gap between germline ends came to 12 bases. CDR3 DNA: TGTGCCAGCATTGACGGACGGACCTACAATGAGCAGTTCTTC. Amino acid sequence: CASIDGRTYNEQFF.

In this sample, this clonotype turned up a few times. CDR3 in DNA: TGTGCCAGCAGCTCCCGGGCCTTCTCTGGAAACACCATATATTTT. Encoded protein: CASSSRAFSGNTIYF. The V and J genes are TRBV9 and TRBJ1-3; D call uncertain. V was trimmed by 4 bases and J by 0 bases, leaving 11 bases between them. The V gene's germline CDR1 is SGDLS and CDR2 YYNGEE. The CDR3 contains 15 residues.

This clonotype was detected once. V and J are TRBV27 and TRBJ1-1, with TRBD1 as a possible D gene (5 bases). V lost 6 bases and J lost 3, with 11 bases in between. Germline V gene lookup returns CDR1 MNHEY and CDR2 SMNVEV (reference sequence). There are 13 residues in the CDR3. The CDR3 is CASRPQVDTEAFF. As DNA, the CDR3 is TGTGCCAGCAGACCACAGGTCGACACTGAAGCTTTCTTT.

V and J are TRBV11-3 and TRBJ2-3; 8 bases are shared with TRBD2. This CDR3 is 14 amino acids long. The germline CDR1 and CDR2 sequences are SGHNT and YENEEA. V dropped 2 bases and J dropped 5; count of bases not matched to a gene: 3. In DNA form, the CDR3 reads TGTGCCAGCAGCTTATCTAGCGGGCAAGATACGCAGTATTTT. Its translation is CASSLSSGQDTQYF.

This clonotype was detected a few times. This chain uses TRBV27 with TRBJ2-1, with 14 bases lining up with TRBD2. The V gene end was trimmed by 0 bases and the J gene end by 7 bases; junction bases not matched to a gene: 5. The CDR3 spans 17 residues. The germline gives CDR1 MNHEY, CDR2 SMNVEV (reference sequence). The CDR3 DNA sequence: TGTGCCAGCAGTTTATCGGGGACTAGCGGGAGACGTAATGAGCAGTTCTTC. Encoded protein: CASSLSGTSGRRNEQFF.

The J gene is TRBJ2-7, the V gene TRBV10-3; D may correspond to TRBD1 or TRBD2 (6 bases each). CDR1 is ENHRY and CDR2 is SYGVKD in the germline V gene. V shed 11 bases and J shed 2 bases, with 25 bases lying between them. The CDR3 length is 16 residues. CDR3 bases: TGTGCCGCCTCCCCGGGGGCCCCGACTAACACCTACGAGCAGTACTTC. It encodes CAASPGAPTNTYEQYF.

There are a few counts of this clonotype. The chain has TRBV20-1 and TRBJ1-1, with D unresolved. Trimming removed 0 bases at V and 11 bases at J, with 16 bases between. CDR1 and CDR2 (germline): DFQATT, SNEGSKA (reference sequence). The CDR3 is made up of 13 amino acids. CDR3 sequence reads: CSARDIRDSRAFF. DNA for the CDR3: TGCAGTGCTAGAGATATCCGAGATTCTAGGGCTTTCTTT.